This T cell receptor beta chain was documented in a study of T cell repertoires in aging, cancer and after chemotherapy. Study-wide results and limits: Age-matched healthy donors had significantly more diverse, less clonal blood TCR repertoires than untreated cancer patients.

Rearranged V-D-J TRB sequences were amplified with a mixed TRB-A/B primer pool. MiXCR, run by TCRdb on the multiplex PCR reads, gives a single entry per CDR3 protein. The repertoire holds about 11,000 distinct CDR3 sequences, with 30% to 35% as singletons. Peripheral blood genomic DNA, not sorted cells or RNA, was the template. Trimming removed 3 bases from V and 4 bases from J; junction bases left unmatched: 6. This CDR3 has 14 amino acids. CDR1 and CDR2 from the germline V gene are DFQATT and SNEGSKA (reference sequence). Of note for this clonotype: Its cognate antigen is unknown.

Sequences were obtained from blood. The genes are TRBV20-1 and TRBJ2-3, with 8 positions matching TRBD2. This TCR came from a human donor in good health. The donor label of this sample is uncertain. CDR3: CSASYGREADTQYF. CDR3 nucleotide sequence: TGCAGTGCTAGCTACGGGAGGGAGGCAGATACGCAGTATTTT.